Shown below are 20 T cell receptor beta chains from a single sample sequenced in a study of blood T cells in healthy people across ages. The use of a sample-barcoded 5' primer and a J-beta primer mix characterized a second PCR of 7 to 11 cycles. TCRdb processed the 5' RACE reads anew with MiXCR; each CDR3 protein has one entry. The repertoire has hundreds of thousands of distinct CDR3 sequences, 52% of them found once; the top ten carry approximately 13%. The specimen sequenced was blood. Receptor source: an elderly woman in good health.

The CDR3 DNA is TGCGCCAGTACAGGGGTTCGTGAGACCCAGTACTTC. As protein: CASTGVRETQYF. This chain links TRBV5-1 with TRBJ2-5, with 7 bases fitting TRBD1. V trimming: 8 bases; J trimming: 5 bases; junction bases outside the gene matches: 6. Germline CDR1 is SGHRS and CDR2 is YFSETQ. The length of the CDR3 is 12 residues.

This clonotype was found many times. The rearrangement uses TRBV7-6 and TRBJ2-3; D gene unclear. CDR1 is SGHVS and CDR2 is FNYEAQ in the germline V gene. Trimming removed 5 bases at V and 6 bases at J, with 9 bases between. CDR3 length: 12 residues. The CDR3 sequence is CASSPTPDTQYF. The DNA of the CDR3 is TGTGCCAGCAGCCCCACGCCGGATACGCAGTATTTT.

This clonotype was found many times. This chain connects TRBV5-1 to TRBJ2-7; perhaps TRBD1 as D (6 bases). Germline V lookup: CDR1 SGHRS, CDR2 YFSETQ. The CDR3 is 15 amino acids. Trimming pared 1 base from V and 4 bases from J, leaving 15 bases between. The DNA of the CDR3 is TGCGCCAGCAGCTTGAAGGGGGACCCTAGGTACGAGCAGTACTTC. It translates to CASSLKGDPRYEQYF.

This clonotype was observed at least ten times. The V gene is TRBV29-1, the J gene TRBJ2-1, with 9 bases that match TRBD2. Germline trimming cut 6 bases from V and 3 bases from J; bases unmatched to any gene: 9. Germline V gives CDR1 SQVTM, CDR2 ANQGSEA. The CDR3 sequence is 15 residues long. The CDR3 is CSVLGGGAFYNEQFF. CDR3 sequence (DNA): TGCAGCGTCTTAGGCGGGGGGGCGTTCTACAATGAGCAGTTCTTC.

J is TRBJ1-4 and V is TRBV6-6; 7 bases are shared with TRBD1. Trimming at V came to 5 bases and at J to 7 bases, leaving 4 bases not matched to a gene. CDR1 MNHNY and CDR2 SVGAGI come from the germline V gene (reference sequence). The CDR3 is made up of 13 amino acids. The CDR3 sequence is CASSRDSLEKLFF. The CDR3 DNA is TGTGCCAGCAGTAGGGACAGCCTTGAAAAACTGTTTTTT.

This clonotype was seen only once. A read error may be the cause here, since a much bigger clone is one base away. V gene TRBV5-1 combines with J gene TRBJ2-1, with D tentatively TRBD1 (6 bases). CDR1 and CDR2 (germline): SGHRS, YFSETQ. The CDR3 sequence is 15 residues long. This chain's CDR3 is CASRPGQSSYIEQFF. The CDR3 nucleotides are TGCGCCAGCAGACCAGGACAGAGCTCCTACATTGAGCAGTTCTTC. Variable domain in full (rest from reference TRBV5-1 and TRBJ2-1): KAGVTQTPRYLIKTRGQQVTLSCSPISGHRSVSWYQQTPGQGLQFLFEYFSETQRNKGNFPGRFSGRQFSNSRSEMNVSTLELGDSALYLCASRPGQSSYIEQFFGPGTRLTVL.

The rearrangement links TRBV5-1 to TRBJ2-1; D perhaps matches TRBD1 (5 bases). The germline V gene has CDR1 SGHRS and CDR2 YFSETQ. V was cut by 4 bases and J by 12 bases, with 20 bases left in between. This CDR3 contains 14 residues. CDR3 DNA sequence: TGCGCCAGCAGCCCGGGCAGGGCGTCTTGGGGGCAGTTCTTC. Translation: CASSPGRASWGQFF.

The chain recombines TRBV18 with TRBJ2-1; tentatively, D is TRBD1 (5 bases). The ends were cut back, 8 bases at V and 4 bases at J, with 15 bases in the middle. Germline V gene sequence: CDR1 KGHSH, CDR2 LQKENI. CDR3 size: 14 residues. In DNA form, the CDR3 reads TGTGCCAGCCCTCCACCGACAGATTACAATGAGCAGTTCTTC. It translates to CASPPPTDYNEQFF.

On this clonotype itself: Being one base from a much bigger clone, this may be a read error. The chain recombines TRBV7-9 with TRBJ2-3; D is uncertain. CDR1 is SEHNR and CDR2 is FQNEAQ in the germline V gene (reference sequence). There are 13 residues in the CDR3. CDR3: CVSSPVSPDTQYF. The CDR3 bases are TGTGTCAGCAGCCCCGTTAGTCCAGATACGCAGTATTTT.

This clonotype turned up a few times. V is TRBV7-9 and J is TRBJ2-1, with TRBD2 as a possible D gene (5 bases). Germline CDR1 reads SEHNR; CDR2 reads FQNEAQ (reference sequence). V gave up 4 bases and J gave up 0 bases, with 13 bases separating them. The CDR3 has 16 amino acids. The CDR3, as DNA: TGTGCCAGCAGCTCCTACACTAGGAGCTCCTACAATGAGCAGTTCTTC. This codes for CASSSYTRSSYNEQFF. The whole variable domain, remainder taken from reference TRBV7-9 and TRBJ2-1, is DTGVSQNPRHKITKRGQNVTFRCDPISEHNRLYWYRQTLGQGPEFLTYFQNEAQLEKSRLLSDRFSAERPKGSFSTLEIQRTEQGDSAMYLCASSSYTRSSYNEQFFGPGTRLTVL.

This clonotype was found a few times. The chain joins TRBV9 to TRBJ1-6; D remains ambiguous. Germline V lookup: CDR1 SGDLS, CDR2 YYNGEE. V shed 0 bases and J shed 0 bases, with 10 bases lying between them. The CDR3 is made up of 17 amino acids. The CDR3 sequence: CASSVGPKSSYNSPLHF. CDR3 nucleotides: TGTGCCAGCAGCGTAGGACCTAAGAGCTCCTATAATTCACCCCTCCACTTT.

This clonotype was picked up many times. The chain carries TRBV7-9 and TRBJ2-5; D is perhaps TRBD2 (6 bases). Germline V CDR1 and CDR2: SEHNR, FQNEAQ (reference sequence). Trimming removed 5 bases at V and 5 bases at J, with 15 bases between. The CDR3 has 14 residues. CDR3 nucleotides: TGTGCCAGCAGCCCGGGACTTGTGGGTGAGACCCAGTACTTC. This gives the protein CASSPGLVGETQYF.

Only a few counts were recorded for this clonotype. J is TRBJ2-7 and V is TRBV19; TRBD1 matches at 10 bases. V trimming: 4 bases; J trimming: 2 bases; junction bases outside the gene matches: 2. CDR1 LNHDA and CDR2 SQIVND come from the germline V gene (reference sequence). The CDR3 is made up of 14 amino acids. CDR3 bases: TGTGCCAGTAGTAGGGGACAGGGGACCTACGAGCAGTACTTC. Translated, it gives CASSRGQGTYEQYF.

This clonotype was picked up a small number of times. The J gene is TRBJ1-1, the V gene TRBV29-1, with D hard to call. CDR1 and CDR2 from the germline V gene are SQVTM and ANQGSEA. V gave up 2 bases and J gave up 11 bases, with 18 bases separating them. The CDR3 has 13 amino acids. DNA of the CDR3: TGCAGCGTTGAAATCGCCACATCATATGTGGCTTTCTTT. Translated: CSVEIATSYVAFF. The complete variable domain, with remaining parts taken from reference TRBV29-1 and TRBJ1-1, reads SAVISQKPSRDICQRGTSLTIQCQVDSQVTMMFWYRQQPGQSLTLIATANQGSEATYESGFVIDKFPISRPNLTFSTLTVSNMSPEDSSIYLCSVEIATSYVAFFGQGTRLTVV.

About this clonotype: A read error may be the cause here, since a much bigger clone is one base away. The chain recombines TRBV7-2 with TRBJ2-1, with TRBD1 identical over 8 bases. The length of the CDR3 is 16 residues. The V gene's germline CDR1 is SGHTA and CDR2 FQGNSA. Trimming took 6 bases from V and 6 from J; bases not matched to a gene: 13. CDR3 residues: CTSRDRYRGIGNEQFF. The CDR3 DNA sequence: TGTACCAGCAGGGATAGATACAGGGGGATTGGCAATGAGCAGTTCTTC.

This clonotype was detected only a few times. The chain recombines TRBV7-3 with TRBJ1-5; maybe TRBD1 (5 bases). The CDR3 loop spans 15 amino acids. The germline V gene has CDR1 SGHTA and CDR2 FQGTGA. Trimming removed 0 bases at V and 8 bases at J, with 14 bases between. CDR3 region: CASSLTGTGEEPQHF. The CDR3 DNA is TGTGCCAGCAGCTTAACAGGGACGGGTGAGGAGCCCCAGCATTTT. The entire variable domain, with the rest obtained from reference TRBV7-3 and TRBJ1-5, is as follows: GAGVSQTPSNKVTEKGKYVELRCDPISGHTALYWYRQSLGQGPEFLIYFQGTGAADDSGLPNDRFFAVRPEGSVSTLKIQRTERGDSAVYLCASSLTGTGEEPQHFGDGTRLSIL.

Comment on this clonotype: This may come from a read error, since a much larger clone is one base off. This chain uses TRBV7-9 with TRBJ1-6; D is perhaps TRBD1 (5 bases). CDR1 SEHNR and CDR2 FQNEAQ come from the germline V gene (reference sequence). The CDR3 covers 15 residues. In DNA form, the CDR3 reads TGTGTCAGCAGCGCCCGGGACGTATATAATTCACCCCTCCACTTT. This sequence encodes CVSSARDVYNSPLHF.

The chain has TRBV5-1 and TRBJ2-3, with D possibly being TRBD2 (6 bases). Germline CDR1 reads SGHRS; CDR2 reads YFSETQ. This CDR3 has 15 residues. V lost 6 bases and J lost 1, with 15 bases in between. The CDR3 DNA is TGCGCCAGCACCTCTAGCGCGCCGGGCACAGATACGCAGTATTTT. Encoded protein: CASTSSAPGTDTQYF.

This clonotype came up many times. The chain links TRBV7-2 to TRBJ2-3; tentative D call: TRBD2 (5 bases). Germline CDR1 and CDR2: SGHTA and FQGNSA. The V end lost 1 base, the J end lost 2 bases, and 13 bases lay between the germline ends. This CDR3 region has 16 residues. This CDR3 reads CASSLGLDFVTDTQYF. The DNA for the CDR3 is TGTGCCAGCAGCTTAGGGCTGGACTTTGTCACAGATACGCAGTATTTT.

This rearrangement joins TRBV28 to TRBJ1-6, with D perhaps TRBD1 (6 bases). The length of the CDR3 is 15 residues. The germline V and J ends were trimmed by 2 bases and 3 bases, with 8 bases remaining between them. The germline V gene encodes CDR1 MDHEN and CDR2 SYDVKM. The CDR3 sequence: CASSLRDIYNSPLHF. The CDR3 DNA reads as TGTGCCAGCAGTTTACGGGACATCTATAATTCACCCCTCCACTTT.